A selection of T cell receptor beta chains follows, all from one sample in a study of blood T cells in healthy people across ages. In TCRdb, the 5' RACE reads were re-called with MiXCR into one record per CDR3 protein. The sample lists some 670,000 distinct CDR3 sequences; under 65% were seen once. The sequenced sample was blood. The receptors stem from a woman older than 75 in good health. CDR3s include the opening cysteine and the closing phenylalanine or tryptophan. D genes are given only for firm matches.

d_gene	v_gene	CDR3aa
TRBD2	TRBV20-1	CSAPGGTSGRREQFF
-	TRBV3-1	CASSHLGQPRFGYTF
TRBD2	TRBV20-1	CSAHSPGLAGTQETQYF
TRBD1	TRBV10-3	CAIRDRGLGGELFF
-	TRBV28	CASSFSRRFSTDTQYF
-	TRBV10-1	CASSPADVQETQYF
TRBD2	TRBV20-1	CSVANPGLAGYEQYF
-	TRBV11-1	CASSFWRGQPSSGANVLTF
TRBD1	TRBV15	CATLSPGQGNIQYF
-	TRBV10-3	CAMKQRGPNEKLFF
-	TRBV29-1	CSVAGRTGELFF
-	TRBV29-1	CSVDGGNTEAFF
-	TRBV10-3	CAITQGAGGPFDEQFF
-	TRBV24-1	CATSPGPKGYTF
-	TRBV20-1	CSARLTALGFNQPQHF
TRBD1	TRBV9	CASSPRAGGDEQYF
TRBD1	TRBV6-5	CDSRHGDSLETQYF
-	TRBV28	CASSMTQGLYGYTF
-	TRBV6-2/TRBV6-3	CASRTPDTEVFF
-	TRBV25-1	CASSAVRETQYF
-	TRBV20-1	CSAYRDEAYEQYF
TRBD2	TRBV7-2	CASSLRRGGLGNEQFF
-	TRBV3-1	CASSQEAGWNIQYF
TRBD1	TRBV12-3/TRBV12-4	CASRSRDRGREQYF
-	TRBV6-1	CASSDPATDTQYF
-	TRBV9	CASRRVSNTGELFF
-	TRBV7-3	CASSLKGSSYNEQFF
-	TRBV12-3/TRBV12-4	CASISDRGVFF
-	TRBV12-3/TRBV12-4	CASSRSGGIEVYEQYF
TRBD1	TRBV6-5	CATLGDRGGYTF
-	TRBV7-2	CASSARVYNEQFF
-	TRBV5-1	CASSLVAGSETQYF
TRBD1	TRBV25-1	CASRDGQGLGYTF
-	TRBV11-2	CASSLDPTGVEEAFF
-	TRBV7-2	CASSFRRVTEAFF
-	TRBV9	CASSVGGLSYEQFF
-	TRBV5-6	CASSLGVRGNIQYF
-	TRBV15	CATSRGRGTDTQYF
TRBD1	TRBV2	CATSGTGKEKLFF
-	TRBV3-1	CASRPGAGELFF
-	TRBV5-1	CASNPTGVETQYF
-	TRBV27	CASRPTYNEQFF
-	TRBV3-1	CASSQDSWTQYF
-	TRBV4-1	CATSPGPSMGGYNEQFF
-	TRBV20-1	CSATRASASSYEQYF
TRBD2	TRBV12-3/TRBV12-4	CASSLGGGLSTDTQYF
TRBD1	TRBV28	CASRRDSLYGYTF
TRBD2	TRBV29-1	CSAGGGINEQFF
TRBD1	TRBV28	CASSVGGQGRYAFF
TRBD1	TRBV15	CATSRQTGLSSYEQYF
-	TRBV29-1	CSVEDLGKAQHF
-	TRBV4-2	CASSQNPSLAGGTDTQYF
-	TRBV7-9	CASSLDMPEYYYGYTF
-	TRBV25-1	CASSERGVNQPQHF
TRBD2	TRBV29-1	CSVDQSGTSGSTGQYF
TRBD1	TRBV6-2/TRBV6-3	CACHPDRGPYEQYF
TRBD2	TRBV5-1	CASSSSGGETQYF
-	TRBV20-1	CSAPRGPYGYTF
TRBD1	TRBV7-9	CASSLSSGQVRGYTF
-	TRBV11-1	CASSWDDYGYTF